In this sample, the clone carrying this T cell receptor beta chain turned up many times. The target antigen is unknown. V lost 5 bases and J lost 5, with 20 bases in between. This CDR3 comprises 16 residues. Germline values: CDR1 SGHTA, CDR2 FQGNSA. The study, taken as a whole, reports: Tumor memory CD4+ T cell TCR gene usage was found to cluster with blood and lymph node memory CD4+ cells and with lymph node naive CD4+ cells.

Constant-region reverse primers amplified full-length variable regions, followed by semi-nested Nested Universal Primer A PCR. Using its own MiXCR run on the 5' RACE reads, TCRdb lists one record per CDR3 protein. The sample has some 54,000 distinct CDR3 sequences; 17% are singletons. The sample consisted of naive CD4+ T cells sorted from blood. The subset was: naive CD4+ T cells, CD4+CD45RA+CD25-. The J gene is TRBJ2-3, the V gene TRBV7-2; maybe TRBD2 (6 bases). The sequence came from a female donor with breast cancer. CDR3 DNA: TGTGCCAGCAGCCCCTCCGCGACTAGAGGCGGAGATACGCAGTATTTT. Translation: CASSPSATRGGDTQYF.